The present T cell receptor beta chain was sequenced within a study of blood T cell repertoires in COVID-19. Study at large: Collection of acute and convalescent COVID-19 samples took place in the United States, Italy and Spain. PBMCs, B-cell-depleted T cells, or T cells were the source of the cDNA or gDNA that made up the material.

This CDR3 comprises 14 residues. Trimming cost V 4 bases and J 1 base; bases outside gene matches: 2. Germline lookup yields CDR1 SGHRS and CDR2 YFSETQ. In the original analysis: Amplification from reference gene primers served as the basis for estimated nucleated cell counts. Measured with immunoSEQ multiplex PCR; TCRdb has only the in-frame clones, and not every one. V and J calls and clone size follow that table, whereas D and trimming were derived from the DNA. The profile shows under 65,000 clones, about four fifths of them singletons. The V and J genes are TRBV5-1 and TRBJ2-3; 8 bases fit TRBD1. The TCR was taken from a woman aged 60-70 years with acute or convalescent COVID-19. Material: peripheral blood. This CDR3 reads CASSTTGGTDTQYF. The CDR3 coding sequence is TGCGCCAGCAGCACGACAGGGGGCACAGATACGCAGTATTTT.